Shown below are 27 T cell receptor beta chains from a single sample sequenced in a study of CD8+CD57+ T cells in acquired aplastic anemia. The template used for profiling TCR beta VDJ and CDR3 was genomic DNA. Via MiXCR, TCRdb re-called the reads, giving one row per CDR3 protein. The sample records 150,000 to 200,000 distinct CDR3 sequences, 64% being singletons. Material for sequencing was sorted CD4+, CD8+, or CD8+CD57+ T cells (not recorded which) from PBMCs. These receptors were obtained from a human donor with severe aplastic anemia or a healthy control (not recorded which).

V and J are TRBV29-1 and TRBJ2-6; maybe TRBD1 (5 bases). With 1 base removed from V and 3 bases from J, the gap between germline ends came to 7 bases. In germline, CDR1 is SQVTM, CDR2 ANQGSEA. There are 14 residues in the CDR3. The CDR3 coding sequence is TGCAGCGTTGAAGCAGGGAATGGGGCCAACGTCCTGACTTTC. Its translation: CSVEAGNGANVLTF. The full variable domain, in which reference TRBV29-1 and TRBJ2-6 provide the parts outside the CDR3, is SAVISQKPSRDICQRGTSLTIQCQVDSQVTMMFWYRQQPGQSLTLIATANQGSEATYESGFVIDKFPISRPNLTFSTLTVSNMSPEDSSIYLCSVEAGNGANVLTFGAGSRLTVL.

In this sample, this clonotype turned up many times. The chain is built from TRBV19 and TRBJ2-5, with D perhaps given as TRBD1 or TRBD2 (5 bases each). This CDR3 region has 15 residues. CDR1 is LNHDA and CDR2 is SQIVND in the germline V gene (reference sequence). The ends were cut back, 6 bases at V and 1 base at J, with 15 bases in the middle. DNA of the CDR3: TGTGCCAGTAGCCCGCCCGGGGCAGCCCAAGAGACCCAGTACTTC. This translates into CASSPPGAAQETQYF.

The chain carries TRBV5-6 and TRBJ2-5; TRBD1 or TRBD2 may be the D gene (7 bases each). This CDR3 spans 19 amino acids. Trimming left V 5 bases short and J 3 bases short, with 29 bases between. Germline CDR1 SGHDT, CDR2 YYEEEE. The CDR3 region is CASRTGMGNTGGQEETQYF. CDR3 DNA sequence: TGTGCCAGCAGGACAGGGATGGGGAACACCGGGGGGCAGGAAGAGACCCAGTACTTC.

CDR3 DNA: TGTGCCAGCAGCTTAGTCGCTGGGGAAGCTTTCTTT. Amino acid sequence: CASSLVAGEAFF. The gene calls are TRBV9 and TRBJ1-1; D call uncertain. Looked up from germline, CDR1 is SGDLS and CDR2 is YYNGEE. V gave up 4 bases and J gave up 8 bases, with 12 bases separating them. CDR3 length: 12 amino acids.

A few counts support this clonotype. The CDR3 reads CASSILPGQTSEQYF. The CDR3 coding sequence is TGTGCCAGCAGTATACTCCCGGGACAGACTAGCGAGCAGTACTTC. This sequence joins TRBV12-3 or TRBV12-4 and TRBJ2-7; D might be TRBD1 (7 bases). The CDR3 length is 15 residues. Trimming stripped 5 bases from V and 6 bases from J, with 20 bases between.

The chain links TRBV10-2 to TRBJ1-1; D not certain. The V end lost 3 bases, the J end lost 6 bases, and 11 bases lay between the germline ends. This CDR3 comprises 13 residues. Germline V gene sequence: CDR1 WSHSY, CDR2 SAAADI. The CDR3 nucleotides are TGCGCCAGCAGTGAAAGTAATGGTGCTGAAGCTTTCTTT. Translation gives CASSESNGAEAFF.

J is TRBJ2-7 and V is TRBV20-1, with TRBD2 matching over 9 bases. This CDR3 has 14 amino acids. The germline V gene has CDR1 DFQATT and CDR2 SNEGSKA (reference sequence). The V gene end was trimmed by 6 bases and the J gene end by 4 bases; junction bases not matched to a gene: 10. CDR3 protein: CSAAGGGKGYEQYF. CDR3 DNA sequence: TGCAGTGCCGCGGGAGGGGGCAAGGGGTACGAGCAGTACTTC.

This clonotype was seen a handful of times. This rearrangement joins TRBV13 to TRBJ1-2; unclear D gene. Looked up from germline, CDR1 is PRHDT and CDR2 is FYEKMQ (reference sequence). V lost 2 bases to trimming and J lost 1 base, with 8 bases between them. The CDR3 length is 14 residues. CDR3 in amino acids: CASSLTEFNYGYTF. CDR3 nucleotide sequence: TGTGCCAGCAGCTTAACAGAATTTAACTATGGCTACACCTTC.

The chain is built from TRBV7-2 and TRBJ2-1; TRBD2 matches 11 bases. V shed 3 bases and J 7 bases; nucleotides not matched to a gene: 5. Germline-derived CDR1 and CDR2 are SGHTA and FQGNSA. CDR3 length: 15 amino acids. The CDR3 nucleotides are TGTGCCAGCAGCTTGACTAGCGGGACCGGTAATGAGCAGTTCTTC. Its protein is CASSLTSGTGNEQFF.

The chain joins TRBV4-2 to TRBJ2-7; 10 bases align to TRBD1. With V trimmed by 1 base and J by 5 bases, 5 bases remained unmatched. CDR3 length: 15 amino acids. Germline V CDR1 and CDR2: LGHNA, YNFKEQ. The CDR3 DNA reads as TGTGCCAGCAGCCAAGCGGGACAGGGGAATAACGAGCAGTACTTC. It specifies CASSQAGQGNNEQYF.

The V gene is TRBV7-2, the J gene TRBJ2-1, with TRBD2 identical over 8 bases. Looked up from germline, CDR1 is SGHTA and CDR2 is FQGNSA. V was pared by 5 bases and J by 1 base, with 7 bases of the junction left unmatched. The CDR3 extends over 16 amino acids. CDR3 protein: CASSVRGGRSYNEQFF. The CDR3 DNA is TGTGCCAGCAGCGTACGGGGGGGCCGTTCCTACAATGAGCAGTTCTTC.

This clonotype was detected ten times or more. This chain joins TRBV9 and TRBJ1-4; D is ambiguous. V was cut by 0 bases and J by 8 bases, with 11 bases left in between. The germline V gene encodes CDR1 SGDLS and CDR2 YYNGEE. The CDR3 has 14 amino acids. CDR3 in amino acids: CASSVASIGEKLFF. DNA for the CDR3: TGTGCCAGCAGCGTAGCGTCGATCGGGGAAAAACTGTTTTTT.

This chain uses TRBV2 with TRBJ2-1, with D unclear. Trimming pared 5 bases from V and 6 bases from J, leaving 8 bases between. The CDR3 is 12 residues long. Germline lookup yields CDR1 SNHLY and CDR2 FYNNEI. The CDR3 bases are TGTGCCAGCAGTCCAGAGTTCAATGAGCAGTTCTTC. The encoded protein is CASSPEFNEQFF.

This clonotype was seen once. CDR3 nucleotide sequence: TGCAGTGCTAGAGAACCTTCGGGGGGGAACACTGAAGCTTTCTTT. Translated: CSAREPSGGNTEAFF. The rearrangement uses TRBV20-1 and TRBJ1-1; the D gene is possibly TRBD1 (5 bases). Germline V lookup: CDR1 DFQATT, CDR2 SNEGSKA (reference sequence). The CDR3 is made up of 15 amino acids. The ends were cut back, 0 bases at V and 1 base at J, with 12 bases in the middle.

This chain connects TRBV7-2 to TRBJ2-2; TRBD1 matches 7 bases. CDR3 length: 16 residues. The trim removed 5 bases at V and 7 bases at J, leaving 13 bases unmatched. The germline gives CDR1 SGHTA, CDR2 FQGNSA. The chain's CDR3 is CASSHRDRLKDGELFF. In DNA, the CDR3 is TGTGCCAGCAGCCATCGGGACAGATTAAAAGACGGGGAGCTGTTTTTT.

The CDR3 spells CASSSTSTGNTEAFF. The DNA of the CDR3 is TGTGCCAGTAGCTCTACTTCGACAGGAAACACTGAAGCTTTCTTT. The J gene is TRBJ1-1, the V gene TRBV19, with D possibly matching TRBD1 (6 bases). The CDR3 spans 15 residues. In germline, CDR1 is LNHDA, CDR2 SQIVND (reference sequence). Between the trimmed V and J ends, which lost 6 bases and 2 bases, there was a span of 16 bases. The whole variable domain, filled in from reference TRBV19 and TRBJ1-1, reads DGGITQSPKYLFRKEGQNVTLSCEQNLNHDAMYWYRQDPGQGLRLIYYSQIVNDFQKGDIAEGYSVSREKKESFPLTVTSAQKNPTAFYLCASSSTSTGNTEAFFGQGTRLTVV.

The chain links TRBV24-1 to TRBJ2-3; TRBD1 might be the D (6 bases). The CDR3 is made up of 15 amino acids. The V gene lost 9 bases and the J gene lost 2 bases, with 17 bases spanning the gap. The germline gives CDR1 KGHDR, CDR2 SFDVKD. The CDR3 sequence is CATSGSRGSTDTQYF. The DNA for the CDR3 is TGTGCCACCTCAGGGAGCAGGGGATCCACAGATACGCAGTATTTT.

The rearrangement joins TRBV7-3 to TRBJ1-1; D remains ambiguous. From germline, CDR1 is SGHTA and CDR2 FQGTGA. Trimming pared 5 bases from V and 1 base from J, leaving 8 bases between. The CDR3 consists of 13 residues. Written as DNA, the CDR3 is TGTGCCAGCAGCCCCTCGCAGAACACTGAAGCTTTCTTT. Amino acid sequence: CASSPSQNTEAFF. Full variable domain (outside the CDR3, taken from reference TRBV7-3 and TRBJ1-1): GAGVSQTPSNKVTEKGKYVELRCDPISGHTALYWYRQSLGQGPEFLIYFQGTGAADDSGLPNDRFFAVRPEGSVSTLKIQRTERGDSAVYLCASSPSQNTEAFFGQGTRLTVV.

This chain links TRBV20-1 with TRBJ1-1, with 7 bases fitting TRBD1. The CDR3 extends over 13 amino acids. Germline values: CDR1 DFQATT, CDR2 SNEGSKA (reference sequence). V lost 6 bases, J lost 3 bases, and 7 bases stayed unmatched. CDR3 DNA: TGCAGTGCCACGACAGGGCTGTACACTGAAGCTTTCTTT. Translating it yields CSATTGLYTEAFF.

The rearrangement uses TRBV11-1 and TRBJ1-1; D not resolved. The CDR3 has 13 residues. The germline V gene has CDR1 SGHAT and CDR2 FQDESV (reference sequence). The V end was cut by 5 bases, the J end by 1 base, with 8 bases between. The DNA of the CDR3 is TGTGCCAGCAGCGCCCCCGCGAACACTGAAGCTTTCTTT. Translating gives CASSAPANTEAFF.

In the case of this clonotype: One end of the junction is discordant with germline, which a read error may explain. The gene calls are TRBV5-5 and TRBJ2-7; D gene unclear. Germline V gene sequence: CDR1 SGHKS, CDR2 YYEKEE (reference sequence). This CDR3 contains 13 residues. CDR3 nucleotide sequence: TGCGCCAGCAGCCAGGACGCGACCTACGAGCAGTACTTC. The encoded protein is CASSQDATYEQYF.

This clonotype occurred many times. The DNA for the CDR3 is TGCAGCGTTGAAGTAGGGGCAGGGGTTGGGTGGGATACGCAGTATTTT. Its protein is CSVEVGAGVGWDTQYF. The chain recombines TRBV29-1 with TRBJ2-3, with D perhaps matching TRBD1 (6 bases). V was pared by 1 base and J by 6 bases, with 20 bases between. Germline CDR1 reads SQVTM; CDR2 reads ANQGSEA. The CDR3 totals 16 residues.

This clonotype has only a few counts. The chain combines TRBV20-1 with TRBJ2-7; TRBD1 might be the D (6 bases). The CDR3 has 16 amino acids. Germline CDR1 DFQATT, CDR2 SNEGSKA (reference sequence). The ends were cut back, 2 bases at V and 0 bases at J, with 17 bases in the middle. This chain's CDR3 is CSARSLGGRSSYEQYF. As DNA, the CDR3 is TGCAGTGCTAGATCCTTAGGGGGAAGGAGCTCCTACGAGCAGTACTTC.

The genes are TRBV20-1 and TRBJ1-1; no clear D gene. This CDR3 comprises 18 residues. The V gene lost 1 base and the J gene lost 1 base, with 22 bases spanning the gap. The germline gives CDR1 DFQATT, CDR2 SNEGSKA (reference sequence). Here the CDR3 reads CSARGRDTKYHRNTEAFF. Here the CDR3 DNA reads TGCAGTGCTAGAGGACGCGACACCAAATACCATCGGAACACTGAAGCTTTCTTT.

CDR3 DNA: TGTGCCAGCAGCGGCGGTTTGGGACAGGGAATCCGGTCCGGCTACACCTTC. It is translated as CASSGGLGQGIRSGYTF. V usage is TRBV7-9 and J usage is TRBJ1-2; 9 bases are shared with TRBD1. There are 17 residues in the CDR3. CDR1 SEHNR and CDR2 FQNEAQ come from the germline V gene (reference sequence). J gave up 8 bases and V 5 bases, and 18 bases lay outside the gene matches.

A remark on this clonotype: An end of the junction does not agree with germline; a read error may underlie this. V gene TRBV6-6 combines with J gene TRBJ2-2; TRBD2 agrees at 7 bases. This CDR3 contains 16 residues. The germline gives CDR1 MNHNY, CDR2 SVGAGI (reference sequence). In DNA, the CDR3 is TGTACCAGCAGTTACTCGTCGGGAGGCAACACCGGGGAGCTGTTTTTT. Translating it yields CTSSYSSGGNTGELFF.

This clonotype has a count of ten or more. The V gene is TRBV27, the J gene TRBJ1-6, with 7 nucleotides matching TRBD1. This CDR3 has 14 residues. CDR1 is MNHEY, CDR2 SMNVEV, per germline (reference sequence). The V and J ends lost 5 bases and 9 bases, in that order; junction bases with no gene match: 7. As DNA, the CDR3 is TGTGCCAGCAGTCCGACAGGGCTTGGTTCACCCCTCCACTTT. Translating it yields CASSPTGLGSPLHF.